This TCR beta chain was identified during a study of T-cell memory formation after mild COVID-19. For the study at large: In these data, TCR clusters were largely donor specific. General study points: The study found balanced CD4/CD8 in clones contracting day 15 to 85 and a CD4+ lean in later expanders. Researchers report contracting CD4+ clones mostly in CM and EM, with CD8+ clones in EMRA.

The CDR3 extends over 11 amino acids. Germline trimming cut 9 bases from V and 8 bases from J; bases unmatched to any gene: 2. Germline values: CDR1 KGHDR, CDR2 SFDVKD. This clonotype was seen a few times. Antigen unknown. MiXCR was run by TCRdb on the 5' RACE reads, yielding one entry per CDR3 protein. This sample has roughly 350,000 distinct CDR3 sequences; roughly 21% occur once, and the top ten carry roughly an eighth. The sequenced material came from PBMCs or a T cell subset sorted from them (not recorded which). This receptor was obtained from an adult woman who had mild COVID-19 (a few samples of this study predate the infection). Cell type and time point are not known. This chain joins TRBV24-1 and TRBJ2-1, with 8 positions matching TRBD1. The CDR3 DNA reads TGTGCCACCCAGGGGGCCGATGAGCAGTTCTTC. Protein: CATQGADEQFF.